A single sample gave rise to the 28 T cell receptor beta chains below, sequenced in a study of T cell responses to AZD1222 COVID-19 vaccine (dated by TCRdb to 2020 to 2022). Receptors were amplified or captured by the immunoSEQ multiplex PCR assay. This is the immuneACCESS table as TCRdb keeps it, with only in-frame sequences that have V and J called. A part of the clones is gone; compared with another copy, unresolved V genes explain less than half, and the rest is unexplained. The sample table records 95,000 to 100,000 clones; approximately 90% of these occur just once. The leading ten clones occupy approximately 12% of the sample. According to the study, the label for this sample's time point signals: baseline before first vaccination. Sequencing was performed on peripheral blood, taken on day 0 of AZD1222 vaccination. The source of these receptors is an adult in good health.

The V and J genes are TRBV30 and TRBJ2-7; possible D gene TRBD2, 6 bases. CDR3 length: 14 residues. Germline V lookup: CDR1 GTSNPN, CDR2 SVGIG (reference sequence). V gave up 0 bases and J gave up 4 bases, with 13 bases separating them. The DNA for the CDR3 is TGTGCCTGGAGTGTACTCGGGGGTTGGTACGAGCAGTACTTC. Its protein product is CAWSVLGGWYEQYF. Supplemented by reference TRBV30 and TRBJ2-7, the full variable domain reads SQTIHQWPATLVQPVGSPLSLECTVEGTSNPNLYWYRQAAGRGLQLLFYSVGIGQISSEVPQNLSASRPQDRQFILSSKKLLLSDSGFYLCAWSVLGGWYEQYFGPGTRLTVT.

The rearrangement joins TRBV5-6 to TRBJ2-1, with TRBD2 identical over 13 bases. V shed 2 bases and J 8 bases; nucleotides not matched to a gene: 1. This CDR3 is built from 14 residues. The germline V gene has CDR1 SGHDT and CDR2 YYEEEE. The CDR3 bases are TGTGCCAGCAGCTTCGGACTAGCGGGAGATGAGCAGTTCTTC. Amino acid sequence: CASSFGLAGDEQFF.

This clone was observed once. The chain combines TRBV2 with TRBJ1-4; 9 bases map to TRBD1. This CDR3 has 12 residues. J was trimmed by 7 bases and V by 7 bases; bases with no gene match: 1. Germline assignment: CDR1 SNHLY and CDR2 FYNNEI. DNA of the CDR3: TGTGCCAGCAACAGGGGGCGTGAAAAACTGTTTTTT. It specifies CASNRGREKLFF.

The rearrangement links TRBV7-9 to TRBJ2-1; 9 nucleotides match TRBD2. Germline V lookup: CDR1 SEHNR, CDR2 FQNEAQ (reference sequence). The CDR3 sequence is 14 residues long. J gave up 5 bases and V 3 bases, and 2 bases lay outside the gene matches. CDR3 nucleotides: TGTGCCAGCAGCTTGGTAGCGGGGGACAATGAGCAGTTCTTC. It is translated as CASSLVAGDNEQFF.

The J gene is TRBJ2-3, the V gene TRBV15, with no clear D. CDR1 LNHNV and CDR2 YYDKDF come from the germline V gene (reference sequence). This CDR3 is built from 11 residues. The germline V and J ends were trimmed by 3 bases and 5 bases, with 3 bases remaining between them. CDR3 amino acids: CATSSLDTQYF. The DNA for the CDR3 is TGTGCCACCAGCAGTTTAGATACGCAGTATTTT.

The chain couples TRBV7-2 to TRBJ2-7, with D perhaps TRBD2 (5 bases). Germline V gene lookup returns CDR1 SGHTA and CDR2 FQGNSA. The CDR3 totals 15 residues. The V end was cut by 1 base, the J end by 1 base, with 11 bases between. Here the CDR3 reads CASSLVTSQSYEQYF. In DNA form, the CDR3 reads TGTGCCAGCAGCTTAGTTACTAGTCAATCCTACGAGCAGTACTTC.

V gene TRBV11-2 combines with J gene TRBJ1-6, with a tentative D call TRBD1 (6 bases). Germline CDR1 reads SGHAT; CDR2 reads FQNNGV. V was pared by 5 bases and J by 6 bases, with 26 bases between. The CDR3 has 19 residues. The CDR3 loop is CASSQRLGHRADRNSPLHF. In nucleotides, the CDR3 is TGTGCCAGCAGCCAACGATTAGGTCACAGGGCCGATCGTAATTCACCCCTCCACTTT.

The CDR3 DNA reads as TGTGCCAGCAGTTTTCCGGGGTCGAACACTGAAGCTTTCTTT. This translates into CASSFPGSNTEAFF. The genes are TRBV28 and TRBJ1-1; no firm D call. The CDR3 extends over 14 amino acids. Germline V CDR1 and CDR2: MDHEN, SYDVKM. V lost 3 bases and J lost 1, with 9 bases in between.

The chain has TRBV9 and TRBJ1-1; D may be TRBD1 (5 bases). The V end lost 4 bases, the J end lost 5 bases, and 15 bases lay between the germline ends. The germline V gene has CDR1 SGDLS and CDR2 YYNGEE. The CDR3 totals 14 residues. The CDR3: CASSLGGGATEAFF. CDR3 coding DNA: TGTGCCAGCAGCCTCGGGGGGGGTGCGACTGAAGCTTTCTTT.

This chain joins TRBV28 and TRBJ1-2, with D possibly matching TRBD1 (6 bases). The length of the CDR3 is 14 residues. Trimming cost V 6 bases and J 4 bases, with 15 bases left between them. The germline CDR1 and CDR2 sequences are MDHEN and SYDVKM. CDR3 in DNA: TGTGCCAGCAGCCGTGGACAGAATGGCTATGGCTACACCTTC. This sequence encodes CASSRGQNGYGYTF.

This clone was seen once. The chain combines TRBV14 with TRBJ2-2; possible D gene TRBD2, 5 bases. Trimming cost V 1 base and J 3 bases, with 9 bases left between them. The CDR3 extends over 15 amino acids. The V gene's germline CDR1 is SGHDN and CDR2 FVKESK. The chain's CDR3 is CASSQVARDTGELFF. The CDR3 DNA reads TGTGCCAGCAGCCAAGTTGCGAGGGACACCGGGGAGCTGTTTTTT.

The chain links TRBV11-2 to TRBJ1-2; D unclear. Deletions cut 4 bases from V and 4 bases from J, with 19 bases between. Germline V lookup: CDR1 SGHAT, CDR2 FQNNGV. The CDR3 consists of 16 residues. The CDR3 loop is CASSSSDALWGYGYTF. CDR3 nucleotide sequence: TGTGCCAGCAGCTCTAGCGACGCCCTGTGGGGCTATGGCTACACCTTC.

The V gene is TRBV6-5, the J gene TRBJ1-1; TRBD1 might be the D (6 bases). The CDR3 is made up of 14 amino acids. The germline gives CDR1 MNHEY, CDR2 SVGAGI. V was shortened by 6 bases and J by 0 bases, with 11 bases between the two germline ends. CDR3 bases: TGTGCCAGCAGCAGACAGGACATGAACACTGAAGCTTTCTTT. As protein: CASSRQDMNTEAFF.

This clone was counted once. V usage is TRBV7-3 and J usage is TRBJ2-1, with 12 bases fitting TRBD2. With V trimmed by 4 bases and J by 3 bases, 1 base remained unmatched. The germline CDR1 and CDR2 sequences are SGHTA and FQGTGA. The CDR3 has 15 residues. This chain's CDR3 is CASSWTSGDYNEQFF. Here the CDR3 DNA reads TGTGCCAGCAGCTGGACTAGCGGGGACTACAATGAGCAGTTCTTC.

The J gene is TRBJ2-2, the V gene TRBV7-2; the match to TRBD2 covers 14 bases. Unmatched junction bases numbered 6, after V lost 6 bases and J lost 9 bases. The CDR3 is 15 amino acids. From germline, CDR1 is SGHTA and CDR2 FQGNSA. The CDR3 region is CASRLGLAGEWELFF. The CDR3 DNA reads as TGTGCCAGCAGACTGGGACTAGCGGGAGAGTGGGAGCTGTTTTTT.

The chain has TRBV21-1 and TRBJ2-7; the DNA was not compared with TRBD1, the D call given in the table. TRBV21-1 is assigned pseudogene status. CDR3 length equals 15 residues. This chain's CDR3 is CASSILSDRVDEQYF. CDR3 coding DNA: TGTGCCAGCAGCATTCTGAGCGACAGGGTAGACGAGCAGTACTTC.

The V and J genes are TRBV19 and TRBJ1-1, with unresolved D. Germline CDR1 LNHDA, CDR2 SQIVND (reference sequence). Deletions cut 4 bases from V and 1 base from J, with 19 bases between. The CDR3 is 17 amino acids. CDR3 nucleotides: TGTGCCAGTAGTACCTACCCTCGGCAGTTTTGGAACACTGAAGCTTTCTTT. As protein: CASSTYPRQFWNTEAFF. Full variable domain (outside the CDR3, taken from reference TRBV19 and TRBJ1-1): DGGITQSPKYLFRKEGQNVTLSCEQNLNHDAMYWYRQDPGQGLRLIYYSQIVNDFQKGDIAEGYSVSREKKESFPLTVTSAQKNPTAFYLCASSTYPRQFWNTEAFFGQGTRLTVV.

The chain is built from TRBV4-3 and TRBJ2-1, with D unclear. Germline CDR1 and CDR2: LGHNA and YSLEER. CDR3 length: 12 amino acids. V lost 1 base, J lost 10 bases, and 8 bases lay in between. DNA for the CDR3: TGCGCCAGCAGCCAAGCTTTTGGGGAGCAGTTCTTC. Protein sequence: CASSQAFGEQFF.

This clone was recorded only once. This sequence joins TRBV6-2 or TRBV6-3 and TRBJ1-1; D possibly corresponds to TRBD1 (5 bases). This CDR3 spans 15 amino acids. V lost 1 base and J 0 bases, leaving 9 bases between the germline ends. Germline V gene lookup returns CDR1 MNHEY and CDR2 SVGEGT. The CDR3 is CASSYWGRVNTEAFF. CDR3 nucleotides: TGTGCCAGCAGTTACTGGGGACGGGTGAACACTGAAGCTTTCTTT.

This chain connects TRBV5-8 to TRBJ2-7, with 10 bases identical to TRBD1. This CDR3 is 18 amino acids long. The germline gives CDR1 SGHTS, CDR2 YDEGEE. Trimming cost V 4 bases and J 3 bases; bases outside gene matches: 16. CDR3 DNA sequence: TGTGCCAGCAGCCCCCGGGACAGGGGTATAGGGTACTACTACGAGCAGTACTTC. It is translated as CASSPRDRGIGYYYEQYF.

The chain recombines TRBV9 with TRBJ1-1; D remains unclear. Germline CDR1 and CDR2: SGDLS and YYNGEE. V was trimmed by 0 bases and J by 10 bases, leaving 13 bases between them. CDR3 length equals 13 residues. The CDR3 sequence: CASSVEEGDGAFF. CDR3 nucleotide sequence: TGTGCCAGCAGCGTAGAGGAGGGTGATGGAGCTTTCTTT. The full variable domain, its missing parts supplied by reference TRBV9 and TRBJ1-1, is DSGVTQTPKHLITATGQRVTLRCSPRSGDLSVYWYQQSLDQGLQFLIQYYNGEERAKGNILERFSAQQFPDLHSELNLSSLELGDSALYFCASSVEEGDGAFFGQGTRLTVV.

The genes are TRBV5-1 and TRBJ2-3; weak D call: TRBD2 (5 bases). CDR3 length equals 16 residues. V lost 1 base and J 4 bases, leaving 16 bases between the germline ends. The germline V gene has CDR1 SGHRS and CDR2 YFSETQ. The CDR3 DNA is TGCGCCAGCAGCTTGTCTGTGGGAGAGGCGTCAGATACGCAGTATTTT. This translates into CASSLSVGEASDTQYF.

The CDR3 DNA follows: TGTGCCAGCAGTGTGGTCTCGCGGGGGGCGGGGAATGAGCAGTTCTTC. Protein: CASSVVSRGAGNEQFF. The chain has TRBV2 and TRBJ2-1; 8 nucleotides match TRBD2. V lost 4 bases and J lost 7; bases outside the gene matches: 12. This CDR3 has 16 amino acids. The germline CDR1 and CDR2 sequences are SNHLY and FYNNEI.

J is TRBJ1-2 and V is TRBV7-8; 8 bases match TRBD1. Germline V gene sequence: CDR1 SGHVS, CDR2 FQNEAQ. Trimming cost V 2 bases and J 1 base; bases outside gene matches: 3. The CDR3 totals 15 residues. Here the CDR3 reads CASSLIDRGNYGYTF. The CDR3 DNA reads TGTGCCAGCAGCTTAATTGACAGGGGTAACTATGGCTACACCTTC.

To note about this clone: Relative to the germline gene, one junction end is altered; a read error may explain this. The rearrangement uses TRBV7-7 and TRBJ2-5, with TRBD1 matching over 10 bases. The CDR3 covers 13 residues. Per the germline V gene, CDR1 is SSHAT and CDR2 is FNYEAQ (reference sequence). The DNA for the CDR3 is TGTGCTAGCAGCTCAGGACAGGGGGGGACCCAGTACTTC. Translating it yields CASSSGQGGTQYF. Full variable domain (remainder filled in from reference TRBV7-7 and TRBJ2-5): GAGVSQSPRYKVTKRGQDVTLRCDPISSHATLYWYQQALGQGPEFLTYFNYEAQPDKSGLPSDRFSAERPEGSISTLTIQRTEQRDSAMYRCASSSGQGGTQYFGPGTRLLVL.

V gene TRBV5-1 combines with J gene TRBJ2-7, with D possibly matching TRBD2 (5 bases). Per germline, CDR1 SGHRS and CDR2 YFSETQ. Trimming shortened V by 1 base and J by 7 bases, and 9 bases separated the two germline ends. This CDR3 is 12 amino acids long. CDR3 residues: CASSLSGKEQYF. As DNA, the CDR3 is TGCGCCAGCAGCTTGTCCGGGAAAGAGCAGTACTTC.

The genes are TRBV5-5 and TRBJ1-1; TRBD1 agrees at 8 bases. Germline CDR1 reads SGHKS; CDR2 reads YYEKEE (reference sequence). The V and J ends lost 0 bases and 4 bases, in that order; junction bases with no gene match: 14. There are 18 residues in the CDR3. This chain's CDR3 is CASSLVLLDRVGGTEAFF. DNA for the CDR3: TGTGCCAGCAGCTTGGTTCTTCTGGACAGGGTTGGGGGCACTGAAGCTTTCTTT.

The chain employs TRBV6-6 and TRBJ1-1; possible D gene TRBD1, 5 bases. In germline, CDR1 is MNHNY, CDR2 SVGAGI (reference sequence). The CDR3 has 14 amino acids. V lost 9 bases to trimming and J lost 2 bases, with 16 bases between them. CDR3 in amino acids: CASHTRQGNTEAFF. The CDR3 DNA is TGTGCCAGTCATACGCGTCAGGGCAACACTGAAGCTTTCTTT.